This T cell receptor (beta chain) appears in the sequencing data of a study of T-cell reconstitution after alpha-beta-depleted transplantation in children. Study conclusions and caveats: Reported findings indicate that, about two months after transplant, alpha-beta T cells came from several hundred expanded clones, which were derived from non-depleted graft cells. Hyperexpanded clones declined; after one year, newly produced T cells mostly supplied diversity. Surviving thymic progenitors and recipient T cells were the source of high TCRbeta diversity at day 60 in some patients.

This clonotype came up a few times. Its antigen is not identified. Unique molecular identifiers were used in preparing the TCRbeta library. One entry per CDR3 protein, called by TCRdb with MiXCR from the PCR reads. This table holds about 58,000 distinct CDR3 sequences, roughly 45% found once. This sample comprised PBMCs, mostly from graft donor cells, obtained 360 days after TCRalphabeta/CD19-depleted stem cell transplant. The TCR originated in a male patient younger than 18 who had a stem cell transplant for acute lymphoblastic leukemia, so the T cells may come from the graft donor.

This CDR3 reads CASSLNTLAYF. In nucleotides, the CDR3 is TGTGCCAGCAGTTTAAACACCCTAGCGTACTTC. The chain uses TRBV28 and TRBJ2-7, with D perhaps TRBD2 (5 bases). V was trimmed by 2 bases and J by 12 bases, leaving 11 bases between them. The CDR3 is 11 residues long. The germline CDR1 and CDR2 sequences are MDHEN and SYDVKM.